In this sample, the clone carrying this TCR beta chain turned up a few times. Its antigen remains unidentified. Nominal health characterized the donors when sampled, though unrecorded immune exposures were likely. These data belong to a study of cytomegalovirus exposure and HLA in healthy donors. General study results and limits: Several top significant clusters appeared, in a later analysis, to be linked to common viral pathogens. In an earlier analysis, productive rearrangement rates for most beta V segments clustered near 87% or 30%. One later analysis reportedly identified an Asian-associated ancestry cluster that showed fewer N-insertions than the roughly 600-donor mean.

PCR was performed using 60 Vbeta and 13 Jbeta primers. Data came from immunoSEQ multiplex PCR; TCRdb stores just in-frame clones and leaves some out. The repertoire has roughly 200,000 clones, 70% to 80% of them found once; the top ten carry 2.9%. Germline V CDR1 and CDR2: SQVTM, ANQGSEA. The CDR3 sequence is 14 residues long. Trimming removed 7 bases at V and 0 bases at J, with 13 bases between. The specimen sequenced was PBMCs. This receptor was identified in a male donor in good health and CMV-seronegative. The rearrangement joins TRBV29-1 to TRBJ1-5; a possible D gene is TRBD1 (5 bases). In DNA, the CDR3 is TGCAGCGCCGCTCAGGGAAATAGCAATCAGCCCCAGCATTTT. This encodes CSAAQGNSNQPQHF.